The sequence of this T cell receptor (beta chain) was determined in a study of T cell responses to AZD1222 COVID-19 vaccine. Overall study: Combined were second doses at about 4 or about 12 weeks. Study-level findings and limits: Recipients of two AZD1222 doses showed rising Spike-specific TCR breadth and depth. Sampling that yielded the repertoires occurred only after the peak T cell response. Nearly half of spike-specific TCRs reportedly target variant regions that are unmutated in the B.1.351 and B.1.1.7 variants.

To note about this clone: Its antigen is undetermined.

The assay was immunoSEQ multiplex PCR, and TCRdb's table has in-frame clones only and misses some. Found here are tens of thousands of clones, more than 80% of them singletons; the top ten hold 30% to 35%. CDR1 is SGHAT, CDR2 FQNNGV, per germline. The CDR3 contains 20 residues. The V end lost 0 bases, the J end lost 0 bases, and 23 bases lay between the germline ends. This sequence joins TRBV11-2 and TRBJ2-5, with D unclear. The sequence derives from an adult in good health. The material sequenced was peripheral blood, taken on day 0 of AZD1222 vaccination. CDR3 coding DNA: TGTGCCAGCAGCTTAGAGGCTCCCTTCTGGGGAAAGGAGTACCAAGAGACCCAGTACTTC. The encoded protein is CASSLEAPFWGKEYQETQYF.